The 8 T cell receptor beta chains below come from one sample, sequenced in a study of PD-1 blockade in classical Hodgkin lymphoma. TCRdb's copy holds only in-frame clones and misses some; the assay was immunoSEQ multiplex PCR. The profile covers approximately 9,000 clones, with 85% to 90% appearing a single time and more than 20% taken by the ten largest. Time point here: cycle 4 day 1 (C4D1), after more than five weeks of nivolumab. Each patient relapsed following autologous stem cell transplantation, and prior brentuximab vedotin exposure differed. The sample was peripheral blood mononuclear cells (PBMCs), taken before the fourth cycle of nivolumab. These receptor sequences come from a human donor with classical Hodgkin lymphoma.

The rearrangement uses TRBV13 and TRBJ2-3, with a tentative D call TRBD1 (6 bases). The ends were cut back, 5 bases at V and 3 bases at J, with 18 bases in the middle. The CDR3 is 16 amino acids. Germline V lookup: CDR1 PRHDT, CDR2 FYEKMQ (reference sequence). The CDR3 DNA follows: TGTGCCAGCAGCATATTGGGGGCGGTATCAACAGATACGCAGTATTTT. Its translation is CASSILGAVSTDTQYF.

The chain links TRBV10-3 to TRBJ2-1, with 8 bases identical to TRBD1. Germline V gene data show CDR1 as ENHRY and CDR2 as SYGVKD. J gave up 2 bases and V 0 bases, and 0 bases lay outside the gene matches. The CDR3 is 15 residues long. The CDR3 is CAISESTGAYNEQFF. The CDR3 nucleotides are TGTGCCATCAGTGAGTCGACAGGGGCCTACAATGAGCAGTTCTTC.

The chain recombines TRBV7-3 with TRBJ2-3; 11 positions agree with TRBD2. V lost 5 bases and J lost 5; bases outside the gene matches: 9. Germline assignment: CDR1 SGHTA and CDR2 FQGTGA. There are 16 residues in the CDR3. This chain's CDR3 is CASSMNSGGAGDTQYF. The CDR3 coding sequence is TGTGCCAGCAGCATGAATAGCGGGGGGGCAGGAGATACGCAGTATTTT.

This clone was recorded once. A read error is the likely source, as a far larger clone sits one nucleotide away. The chain uses TRBV6-1 and TRBJ2-3, with D perhaps matching TRBD1 (6 bases). The CDR3 consists of 12 residues. CDR1 and CDR2 from the germline V gene are MNHNS and SASEGT. V dropped 5 bases and J dropped 4 bases, with 7 bases sitting between them. CDR3: CASSTGPDTQYF. The CDR3 region has the DNA TGTGCCAGCAGTACAGGGCCAGATACGCAGTATTTT.

This chain joins TRBV12-5 and TRBJ1-2, with D possibly matching TRBD1 (5 bases). Per the germline V gene, CDR1 is LGHNT and CDR2 is FRNRAP. The CDR3 covers 16 residues. Between the trimmed V and J ends, which lost 4 bases and 0 bases, there was a span of 15 bases. The CDR3 is CASGSFTGTSNYGYTF. CDR3 bases: TGTGCTAGTGGTTCCTTCACCGGGACGTCTAACTATGGCTACACCTTC.

The chain employs TRBV11-1 and TRBJ2-1; maybe TRBD1 (5 bases). Trimming cost V 5 bases and J 0 bases, with 14 bases left between them. Germline V CDR1 and CDR2: SGHAT, FQDESV (reference sequence). The CDR3 runs 16 residues. As DNA, the CDR3 is TGTGCCAGCAGCCTACTAAGACAGAGCTCCTACAATGAGCAGTTCTTC. This sequence encodes CASSLLRQSSYNEQFF. Based on the CDR3 plus reference TRBV11-1 and TRBJ2-1, the full variable domain is EAEVAQSPRYKITEKSQAVAFWCDPISGHATLYWYRQILGQGPELLVQFQDESVVDDSQLPKDRFSAERLKGVDSTLKIQPAELGDSAMYLCASSLLRQSSYNEQFFGPGTRLTVL.

The J gene is TRBJ1-2, the V gene TRBV19; no clear D gene. Trimming removed 5 bases at V and 4 bases at J, with 11 bases between. CDR1 is LNHDA and CDR2 is SQIVND in the germline V gene (reference sequence). The CDR3 extends over 13 amino acids. The CDR3 region is CASSGSRFYGYTF. DNA of the CDR3: TGTGCCAGTAGTGGTTCTCGTTTCTATGGCTACACCTTC.

Written as DNA, the CDR3 is TGTGCCAGCAGCTTAAGCGGGACGTCGAGCAATCAGCCCCAGCATTTT. It specifies CASSLSGTSSNQPQHF. The rearrangement joins TRBV7-8 to TRBJ1-5, with D perhaps matching TRBD1 (5 bases). The CDR3 is 16 residues long. Looked up from germline, CDR1 is SGHVS and CDR2 is FQNEAQ. Trimming left V 2 bases short and J 1 base short, with 12 bases between.